This TCR beta chain was identified in a study of response to subunit inactivated influenza vaccine. This clonotype was detected a few times. Its cognate antigen is unknown. Study-wide points: Few new T cells, the authors suggested, are recruited by each seasonal influenza vaccination.

TCRdb redid the calling of the RT-PCR reads with MiXCR, one entry per CDR3 protein. The table has some 600,000 distinct CDR3 sequences, 13% to 15% seen once. Germline CDR1 is SGHTA and CDR2 is FQGNSA. V gave up 4 bases and J gave up 4 bases, with 14 bases separating them. The CDR3 loop spans 16 amino acids. The rearrangement links TRBV7-2 to TRBJ2-6; D gene uncertain. This TCR came from a man aged 50 to 60 who received an inactivated influenza vaccine. Specimen: PBMCs from blood, collected 14 to 15 days before vaccination. CDR3 sequence: CASSSRPGGGANVLTF. In DNA, the CDR3 is TGTGCCAGCAGCTCACGGCCCGGTGGGGGGGCCAACGTCCTGACTTTC. Looking up the rest from reference TRBV7-2 and TRBJ2-6 gives the full variable domain: GAGVSQSPSNKVTEKGKDVELRCDPISGHTALYWYRQSLGQGLEFLIYFQGNSAPDKSGLPSDRFSAERTGGSVSTLTIQRTQQEDSAVYLCASSSRPGGGANVLTFGAGSRLTVL.